The 29 T cell receptor beta chains reported below all come from one sample, sequenced in a study of response to subunit inactivated influenza vaccine. MiXCR, applied by TCRdb to the RT-PCR reads, yields one record per CDR3 protein. The sample lists some 640,000 distinct CDR3 sequences, 14% seen once, with 6.5% to 8.5% in the top ten. Sample: PBMCs from blood, taken approximately 15 days before vaccination. The receptors originated from a middle-aged man who received an inactivated influenza vaccine.

The rearrangement joins TRBV6-2 or TRBV6-3 to TRBJ1-1; D is unresolved. Germline-derived CDR1 and CDR2 are MNHEY and SVGEGT. Trimming removed 0 bases from V and 5 bases from J, with 13 bases in between. CDR3 length: 15 residues. CDR3 in DNA: TGTGCCAGCAGTTACTCTCCGGGGATAAGGACTGAAGCTTTCTTT. It encodes CASSYSPGIRTEAFF.

This clonotype has a handful of counts. The rearrangement uses TRBV15 and TRBJ1-6; no firm D call. V was shortened by 1 base and J by 11 bases, with 9 bases between the two germline ends. The CDR3 length is 13 residues. Germline lookup yields CDR1 LNHNV and CDR2 YYDKDF (reference sequence). The CDR3 reads CATSRVAGPPLHF. The CDR3 nucleotides are TGTGCCACCAGCAGAGTAGCCGGACCACCCCTCCACTTT.

This chain links TRBV7-9 with TRBJ2-7; perhaps TRBD1 as D (6 bases). This CDR3 contains 13 residues. The V end lost 0 bases, the J end lost 6 bases, and 9 bases lay between the germline ends. CDR1 is SEHNR and CDR2 is FQNEAQ in the germline V gene (reference sequence). The CDR3 DNA is TGTGCCAGCAGCTTAGCAACAGGGACCGAGCAGTACTTC. Protein: CASSLATGTEQYF.

In this sample, this clonotype turned up a few times. The chain is built from TRBV20-1 and TRBJ1-2, with D perhaps TRBD1 (6 bases). Trimming took off 5 bases at V and 3 bases at J, with 16 bases between the two ends. The CDR3 spans 14 residues. Germline V gene data show CDR1 as DFQATT and CDR2 as SNEGSKA (reference sequence). CDR3 loop: CSALPTGLDYGYTF. CDR3 in DNA: TGCAGTGCTCTCCCCACAGGGTTGGACTATGGCTACACCTTC.

The chain links TRBV2 to TRBJ2-3; tentative D call: TRBD2 (5 bases). The germline V gene encodes CDR1 SNHLY and CDR2 FYNNEI. The CDR3 spans 12 residues. V lost 7 bases, J lost 1 base, and 6 bases lay in between. This CDR3 is CASMRGTDTQYF. The CDR3 nucleotides are TGTGCCAGCATGCGGGGCACAGATACGCAGTATTTT.

This clonotype has more than one count but fewer than ten. The genes are TRBV20-1 and TRBJ2-3; 11 bases are shared with TRBD2. The germline CDR1 and CDR2 sequences are DFQATT and SNEGSKA (reference sequence). The CDR3 covers 16 residues. Germline trimming cut 6 bases from V and 4 bases from J; bases unmatched to any gene: 12. The CDR3 DNA is TGCAGTGCGGCGCTGGTTAGCGGGGGGGCCCCAGATACGCAGTATTTT. It codes for CSAALVSGGAPDTQYF.

This clonotype was found a few times. V and J are TRBV18 and TRBJ2-1, with D perhaps assigned TRBD1 or TRBD2 (5 bases each). The CDR3 sequence is 15 residues long. Germline CDR1 is KGHSH and CDR2 is LQKENI. V lost 3 bases, J lost 2 bases, and 11 bases lay in between. This CDR3 is CASSPLGPTYNEQFF. CDR3 bases: TGTGCCAGCTCACCTCTGGGACCGACCTACAATGAGCAGTTCTTC. The full variable domain, its missing parts supplied by reference TRBV18 and TRBJ2-1, is NAGVMQNPRHLVRRRGQEARLRCSPMKGHSHVYWYRQLPEEGLKFMVYLQKENIIDESGMPKERFSAEFPKEGPSILRIQQVVRGDSAAYFCASSPLGPTYNEQFFGPGTRLTVL.

This chain joins TRBV15 and TRBJ1-1, with D possibly matching TRBD1 (6 bases). Germline V gene lookup returns CDR1 LNHNV and CDR2 YYDKDF (reference sequence). V was trimmed by 4 bases and J by 4 bases, leaving 19 bases between them. The CDR3 is made up of 16 amino acids. The CDR3: CATSKGGLLVGTEAFF. The CDR3 coding sequence is TGTGCCACCAGCAAAGGGGGATTGTTGGTCGGCACTGAAGCTTTCTTT.

This clonotype has just a few counts. The V gene is TRBV28, the J gene TRBJ2-7; tentative D call: TRBD2 (5 bases). The CDR3 extends over 14 amino acids. Germline V gene lookup returns CDR1 MDHEN and CDR2 SYDVKM. The ends were cut back, 3 bases at V and 4 bases at J, with 13 bases in the middle. CDR3 bases: TGTGCCAGCAGTTTCAACGTTCCGGGGTACGAGCAGTACTTC. It specifies CASSFNVPGYEQYF.

The chain couples TRBV24-1 to TRBJ2-1; D unclear. This CDR3 is built from 16 residues. CDR1 and CDR2 (germline): KGHDR, SFDVKD. Trimming took off 1 base at V and 0 bases at J, with 9 bases between the two ends. CDR3 DNA sequence: TGTGCCACCAGTGATTTAAACTCAGACTCCTACAATGAGCAGTTCTTC. Translating gives CATSDLNSDSYNEQFF.

In this sample, this clonotype turned up a few times. V is TRBV4-2 and J is TRBJ1-6, with D uncertain. Germline V gives CDR1 LGHNA, CDR2 YNFKEQ. V was cut by 0 bases and J by 4 bases, with 16 bases left in between. CDR3 length: 18 residues. Here the CDR3 reads CASSQDEALTAYNSPLHF. The CDR3 DNA reads TGTGCCAGCAGCCAAGATGAGGCGTTAACAGCTTATAATTCACCCCTCCACTTT.

The rearrangement uses TRBV2 and TRBJ1-5; TRBD1 agrees at 7 bases. The germline V gene encodes CDR1 SNHLY and CDR2 FYNNEI. The CDR3 has 15 residues. The J segment lost 3 bases and the V segment lost 6 bases, leaving 8 bases of the junction unmatched. The CDR3 nucleotides are TGTGCCAGCAGAACAGCAACAGGGGTCAATCAGCCCCAGCATTTT. Translated, it gives CASRTATGVNQPQHF.

This clonotype showed up many times. The V call is TRBV29-1, the J call TRBJ2-7; D unclear. This CDR3 has 13 residues. V was shortened by 0 bases and J by 1 base, with 7 bases between the two germline ends. Per the germline V gene, CDR1 is SQVTM and CDR2 is ANQGSEA. The CDR3 nucleotides read TGCAGCGTTGAAGATTGGCTTTCCTACGAGCAGTACTTC. It specifies CSVEDWLSYEQYF.

The chain links TRBV9 to TRBJ2-1, with 10 bases fitting TRBD2. Germline values: CDR1 SGDLS, CDR2 YYNGEE. The CDR3 totals 16 residues. Germline trimming cut 4 bases from V and 6 bases from J; bases unmatched to any gene: 10. The CDR3 is CASSPLLAGISNEQFF. The CDR3 bases are TGTGCCAGCAGCCCATTACTAGCGGGGATATCCAATGAGCAGTTCTTC.

The sample holds many counts of this clonotype. J is TRBJ1-1 and V is TRBV7-8; D unclear. Trimming cost V 5 bases and J 5 bases, with 18 bases left between them. The CDR3 loop spans 15 amino acids. CDR1 SGHVS and CDR2 FQNEAQ come from the germline V gene. CDR3 sequence reads: CASSPDPHQRTEAFF. CDR3 nucleotides: TGTGCCAGCAGCCCGGACCCTCATCAGAGAACTGAAGCTTTCTTT.

This clonotype turned up a few times. The chain recombines TRBV5-1 with TRBJ2-1; 14 bases agree with TRBD2. The CDR3 runs 15 residues. Germline lookup yields CDR1 SGHRS and CDR2 YFSETQ. The ends lost 4 bases at V and 9 bases at J; junction bases unmatched: 6. CDR3 sequence reads: CASSLGLAGEAEQFF. The CDR3 DNA sequence: TGCGCCAGCAGCCTGGGACTAGCGGGAGAGGCTGAGCAGTTCTTC.

This clonotype was observed a few times. The V call is TRBV6-1, the J call TRBJ1-6; perhaps TRBD1 as D (5 bases). Germline-derived CDR1 and CDR2 are MNHNS and SASEGT. V dropped 10 bases and J dropped 9 bases, with 22 bases sitting between them. The CDR3 totals 15 residues. CDR3 DNA: TGTGCCACCACTGCGCGGGGCGCGTTTGTTTCACCCCTCCACTTT. It is translated as CATTARGAFVSPLHF.

In this sample, this clonotype turned up a few times. The chain recombines TRBV5-4 with TRBJ2-7; 8 nucleotides match TRBD1. Germline lookup yields CDR1 SGHNT and CDR2 YYREEE (reference sequence). V lost 6 bases, J lost 6 bases, and 17 bases stayed unmatched. This CDR3 has 16 residues. The CDR3 spells CASTILTRTGSVEQYF. The CDR3 DNA follows: TGTGCCAGCACCATACTAACGAGGACAGGGTCAGTCGAGCAGTACTTC.

At least ten counts were recorded for this clonotype. The chain couples TRBV15 to TRBJ2-2, with unresolved D. This CDR3 region has 13 residues. V gave up 3 bases and J gave up 8 bases, with 10 bases separating them. The germline gives CDR1 LNHNV, CDR2 YYDKDF (reference sequence). The chain's CDR3 is CATSRNIGGELFF. DNA of the CDR3: TGTGCCACCAGCAGGAACATTGGAGGGGAGCTGTTTTTT.

This chain joins TRBV4-3 and TRBJ2-5; maybe TRBD2 (6 bases). The germline V and J ends were trimmed by 5 bases and 3 bases, with 10 bases remaining between them. Germline CDR1 LGHNA, CDR2 YSLEER. The CDR3 contains 13 residues. The CDR3 DNA is TGCGCCAGCAGCTCGCGACTAGAAGAGACCCAGTACTTC. This codes for CASSSRLEETQYF.

The chain uses TRBV7-8 and TRBJ2-1; 13 bases match TRBD2. CDR3 length equals 15 residues. V lost 5 bases to trimming and J lost 8 bases; unmatched junction nucleotides: 6. Germline V CDR1 and CDR2: SGHVS, FQNEAQ. The CDR3 DNA is TGTGCCAGCAGCCCTGGGACTAGCGGGAACCATGAGCAGTTCTTC. Encoded protein: CASSPGTSGNHEQFF.

J is TRBJ2-7 and V is TRBV6-1; a possible D gene is TRBD1 (6 bases). CDR3 size: 14 residues. V lost 6 bases to trimming and J lost 2 bases, with 14 bases between them. The germline CDR1 and CDR2 sequences are MNHNS and SASEGT. The CDR3 spells CASRTRGTPYEQYF. The CDR3 nucleotides read TGTGCCAGCAGGACGAGGGGGACGCCCTACGAGCAGTACTTC.

This clonotype occurred many times. V and J are TRBV2 and TRBJ2-1; 10 bases agree with TRBD2. In germline, CDR1 is SNHLY, CDR2 FYNNEI. V gave up 5 bases and J gave up 3 bases; unmatched junction bases: 1. This CDR3 contains 14 residues. CDR3 residues: CASSRLAGYNEQFF. DNA for the CDR3: TGTGCCAGCAGTCGACTAGCGGGCTACAATGAGCAGTTCTTC.

The chain combines TRBV25-1 with TRBJ2-5; D unclear. The CDR3 consists of 12 residues. In germline, CDR1 is MGHDK, CDR2 SYGVNS. V gave up 4 bases and J gave up 5 bases, with 8 bases separating them. The CDR3 protein is CASSASWETQYF. The CDR3 DNA reads TGTGCCAGCAGTGCCAGCTGGGAGACCCAGTACTTC.

The chain combines TRBV7-8 with TRBJ2-5, with a possible D match to TRBD1 (6 bases). The CDR3 sequence is 11 residues long. V dropped 5 bases and J dropped 7 bases, with 8 bases sitting between them. CDR1 is SGHVS, CDR2 FQNEAQ, per germline. CDR3 nucleotide sequence: TGTGCCAGCAGCCCACAGGGGACCCAGTACTTC. Translating gives CASSPQGTQYF. Using reference TRBV7-8 and TRBJ2-5 for the parts outside the CDR3, the full variable domain is GAGVSQSPRYKVAKRGQDVALRCDPISGHVSLFWYQQALGQGPEFLTYFQNEAQLDKSGLPSDRFFAERPEGSVSTLKIQRTQQEDSAVYLCASSPQGTQYFGPGTRLLVL.

In its sample, this clonotype was seen a few times. The gene calls are TRBV2 and TRBJ2-1; D unresolved. CDR3 size: 16 residues. Germline CDR1 is SNHLY and CDR2 is FYNNEI. Trimming took 7 bases from V and 6 from J, leaving 22 bases between them. CDR3 in amino acids: CASKTRPWIMSNEQFF. The CDR3 DNA is TGTGCCAGCAAGACGAGGCCGTGGATCATGTCCAATGAGCAGTTCTTC.

The chain recombines TRBV10-3 with TRBJ2-5, with D unclear. Germline V gene data show CDR1 as ENHRY and CDR2 as SYGVKD. This CDR3 is built from 15 residues. V lost 0 bases and J lost 2, with 10 bases in between. CDR3 nucleotide sequence: TGTGCCATCAGTGAGTCGATGGCCCAACAAGAGACCCAGTACTTC. This translates into CAISESMAQQETQYF.

This clonotype has only a few counts. The rearrangement uses TRBV12-3 or TRBV12-4 and TRBJ2-7, with 8 bases aligning to TRBD1. The J segment lost 1 base and the V segment lost 5 bases, leaving 7 bases of the junction unmatched. This CDR3 spans 15 amino acids. CDR3 in DNA: TGTGCCAGCAGTCGACGGGACAGGATTTCCTACGAGCAGTACTTC. It encodes CASSRRDRISYEQYF.

V usage is TRBV5-4 and J usage is TRBJ1-4; D unresolved. V dropped 1 base and J dropped 5 bases, with 9 bases sitting between them. Germline assignment: CDR1 SGHNT and CDR2 YYREEE (reference sequence). This CDR3 spans 14 amino acids. The CDR3 loop is CASSLTPNNEKLFF. The CDR3 nucleotides are TGTGCCAGCAGCTTGACACCTAACAATGAAAAACTGTTTTTT.